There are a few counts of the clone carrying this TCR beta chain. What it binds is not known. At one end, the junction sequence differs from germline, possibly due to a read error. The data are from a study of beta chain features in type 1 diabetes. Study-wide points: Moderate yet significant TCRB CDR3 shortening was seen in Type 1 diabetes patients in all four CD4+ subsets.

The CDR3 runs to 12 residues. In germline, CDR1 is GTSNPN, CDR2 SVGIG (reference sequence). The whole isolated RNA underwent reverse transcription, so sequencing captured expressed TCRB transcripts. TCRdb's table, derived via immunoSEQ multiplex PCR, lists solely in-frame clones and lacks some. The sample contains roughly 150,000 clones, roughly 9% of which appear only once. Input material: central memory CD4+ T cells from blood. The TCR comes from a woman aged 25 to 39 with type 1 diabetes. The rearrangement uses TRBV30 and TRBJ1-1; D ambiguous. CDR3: CAWSVTRSSVAF. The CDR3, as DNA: TGTGCCTGGAGTGTAACCCGTTCCTCTGTAGCTTTT.